Ten or more counts support the clone carrying this T cell receptor (beta chain). The sample comes from a study of CD8+ T cells in alopecia areata. Researchers took lesional scalp punch biopsies and peripheral blood from people who were alopecia areata patients. The CDR3 extends over 14 amino acids. The V and J ends lost 5 bases and 0 bases respectively, with 10 bases between them. Germline CDR1 reads MNHNY; CDR2 reads SVGAGI (reference sequence). Investigators isolated RNA and reverse transcribed it into cDNA to act as the sequencing template. Sequencing used immunoSEQ multiplex PCR; TCRdb keeps in-frame clones, though not all of them. The table includes over 50,000 clones, about 44% detected once.

This sequence joins TRBV6-6 and TRBJ1-1; tentative D call: TRBD1 (5 bases). This clonotype originated in a human donor with alopecia areata. The specimen comprised CD8+ T cells sorted from blood, sampled at week 0. In DNA, the CDR3 is TGTGCCAGCAGTCGCGGACACTTGAACACTGAAGCTTTCTTT. Translated, it gives CASSRGHLNTEAFF.